This T cell receptor (beta chain) was obtained from a study of cytomegalovirus exposure and HLA in healthy donors. Germline lookup yields CDR1 DFQATT and CDR2 SNEGSKA (reference sequence). The CDR3 has 11 amino acids. V lost 2 bases to trimming and J lost 2 bases, with 3 bases between them. The PCR had 60 Vbeta and 13 Jbeta primers. The assay was immunoSEQ multiplex PCR, and TCRdb's table has in-frame clones only and misses some. There are some 190,000 clones in the sample; just over 75% occur only once, and 1.4% lies in the top ten. The sequencing sample was made of PBMCs. This sequence was found in a man aged 18 to 29 in good health and CMV-seronegative. V and J are TRBV20-1 and TRBJ1-1; D ambiguous. DNA for the CDR3: TGCAGTGCTAGACTTAACACTGAAGCTTTCTTT. This encodes CSARLNTEAFF.